This T cell receptor (beta chain) comes out of a study of OX40 agonist ivuxolimab in advanced cancers. Study-level background: Dose-escalation patients were diagnosed with hepatocellular carcinoma, melanoma, renal cell cancer or head and neck cancer. Among those treated, three patients had partial responses, one with hepatocellular carcinoma and two with cutaneous melanoma. Findings of the study overall: Circulating CD4+ and CD8+ T cells showed clonal expansion by week 6 at 0.1 to 3.0 mg/kg.

Here immunoSEQ multiplex PCR was the method, and the copy in TCRdb shows in-frame clones only, minus some. The table has approximately 23,000 clones, 75% to 90% seen once. Looked up from germline, CDR1 is MNHEY and CDR2 is SMNVEV (reference sequence). The CDR3 is 17 residues long. V trimming: 4 bases; J trimming: 6 bases; junction bases outside the gene matches: 13. On this clone: The antigen remains undetermined.

V and J are TRBV27 and TRBJ2-3; 10 bases align to TRBD2. The sequence came from an adult with an advanced solid tumor such as melanoma, head and neck, liver or kidney cancer. This material consisted of CD4+ or CD8+ T cells sorted from blood, taken in a trial of the OX40 agonist ivuxolimab. CDR3 coding DNA: TGTGCCAGCAGTTCCTGGACTAGCGGATCTCAGGCGGATACGCAGTATTTT. Encoded protein: CASSSWTSGSQADTQYF.